These 6 T cell receptor beta chains were all obtained from the same sample, sequenced in a study of chemoradiotherapy in HPV16-positive cancers. Sequencing was performed with immunoSEQ multiplex PCR; in TCRdb, only in-frame clones are kept and a portion is missing. The repertoire consists of approximately 2,500 clones, with 85% occurring once and the leading ten covering just over 9%. This specimen was tumor tissue, taken from a patient who underwent chemoradiotherapy. These TCRs come from a human donor with HPV-associated anogenital cancer.

The rearrangement joins TRBV28 to TRBJ1-5; TRBD1 agrees at 9 bases. This CDR3 is 15 amino acids long. Germline CDR1 and CDR2: MDHEN and SYDVKM. V shed 6 bases, J shed 7 bases, and the junction held 10 bases outside the gene matches. The CDR3 loop is CASSPPGTGRQPQHF. The DNA of the CDR3 is TGTGCCAGCAGCCCTCCCGGGACAGGGAGGCAGCCCCAGCATTTT.

The chain has TRBV27 and TRBJ1-1, with D unresolved. The CDR3 has 14 residues. The V end was cut by 6 bases, the J end by 0 bases, with 11 bases between. Per the germline V gene, CDR1 is MNHEY and CDR2 is SMNVEV (reference sequence). DNA of the CDR3: TGTGCCAGCAGAGGTCAAAGCATGAACACTGAAGCTTTCTTT. This codes for CASRGQSMNTEAFF.

The genes are TRBV25-1 and TRBJ2-2; maybe TRBD1 (5 bases). The CDR3 covers 15 residues. V dropped 3 bases and J dropped 4 bases, with 12 bases sitting between them. CDR1 and CDR2 (germline): MGHDK, SYGVNS. The CDR3 region has the DNA TGTGCCAGCAGTGATGTGCGAAGGGGCACCGGGGAGCTGTTTTTT. This codes for CASSDVRRGTGELFF.

This chain links TRBV7-2 with TRBJ2-1; TRBD2 is a possible D gene (6 bases). CDR1 is SGHTA, CDR2 FQGNSA, per germline. Trimming took off 1 base at V and 10 bases at J, with 11 bases between the two ends. The CDR3 length is 13 residues. CDR3 sequence (DNA): TGTGCCAGCAGCTTAGGGGGTAGCGGAGAGCAGTTCTTC. The encoded protein is CASSLGGSGEQFF. The whole variable domain, filled in from reference TRBV7-2 and TRBJ2-1, reads GAGVSQSPSNKVTEKGKDVELRCDPISGHTALYWYRQSLGQGLEFLIYFQGNSAPDKSGLPSDRFSAERTGGSVSTLTIQRTQQEDSAVYLCASSLGGSGEQFFGPGTRLTVL.

The rearrangement links TRBV2 to TRBJ2-1, with D possibly being TRBD1 (6 bases). V shed 3 bases and J shed 4 bases, with 10 bases lying between them. Germline CDR1 reads SNHLY; CDR2 reads FYNNEI. The CDR3 extends over 14 amino acids. The DNA for the CDR3 is TGTGCCAGCAGTGACGGACAGCTATACAATGAGCAGTTCTTC. Amino acid sequence: CASSDGQLYNEQFF. Based on the CDR3 plus reference TRBV2 and TRBJ2-1, the full variable domain is EPEVTQTPSHQVTQMGQEVILRCVPISNHLYFYWYRQILGQKVEFLVSFYNNEISEKSEIFDDQFSVERPDGSNFTLKIRSTKLEDSAMYFCASSDGQLYNEQFFGPGTRLTVL.

The V and J genes are TRBV30 and TRBJ1-6; D is perhaps TRBD1 (5 bases). Germline V gene sequence: CDR1 GTSNPN, CDR2 SVGIG (reference sequence). V was shortened by 1 base and J by 19 bases, with 20 bases between the two germline ends. The CDR3 is made up of 13 amino acids. CDR3 protein: CAWSGYASSGRHF. CDR3 bases: TGTGCCTGGAGTGGCTATGCGTCGTCGGGGCGACACTTT.